The 5 T cell receptor beta chains below were found in one sample sequenced in a study of cytomegalovirus exposure and HLA in healthy donors. In the PCR, 60 Vbeta and 13 Jbeta primers were used. The table came from immunoSEQ multiplex PCR; TCRdb's copy has only in-frame clones and leaves some out. The sample has more than 95,000 clones, under 80% seen once; the top ten hold around 8.6%. The sample consisted of PBMCs. The source of these receptors is a woman in her forties in good health and CMV-seropositive.

The chain joins TRBV6-5 to TRBJ1-1; possibly TRBD1 for D (5 bases). CDR3 length: 13 residues. In germline, CDR1 is MNHEY, CDR2 SVGAGI. Trimming took off 6 bases at V and 5 bases at J, with 13 bases between the two ends. DNA of the CDR3: TGTGCCAGCAGCCCCAACGGGGGGACTGAAGCTTTCTTT. Translated, it gives CASSPNGGTEAFF.

V gene TRBV9 combines with J gene TRBJ2-1, with 9 bases fitting TRBD2. The germline V gene encodes CDR1 SGDLS and CDR2 YYNGEE. CDR3 size: 18 residues. The ends lost 0 bases at V and 0 bases at J; junction bases unmatched: 7. This CDR3 reads CASSVAGSGRFSYNEQFF. CDR3 in DNA: TGTGCCAGCAGCGTAGCCGGTAGCGGGAGATTCTCCTACAATGAGCAGTTCTTC.

This chain connects TRBV19 to TRBJ2-5; 9 bases agree with TRBD2. The CDR3 has 17 residues. CDR1 is LNHDA, CDR2 SQIVND, per germline (reference sequence). V lost 1 base to trimming and J lost 4 bases; unmatched junction nucleotides: 10. CDR3 amino acids: CASSIGGGALKAETQYF. In nucleotides, the CDR3 is TGTGCCAGTAGTATAGGCGGGGGGGCCTTGAAAGCAGAGACCCAGTACTTC.

The chain's CDR3 is CASSLEGTSGTYEQYF. The CDR3 DNA is TGTGCCAGCAGCTTAGAAGGGACTAGCGGGACCTACGAGCAGTACTTC. The chain uses TRBV11-3 and TRBJ2-5, with 13 bases lining up with TRBD2. The end of the DNA aligns better with TRBJ2-7, so the J call may be wrong. The CDR3 sequence is 16 residues long. Germline CDR1 reads SGHNT; CDR2 reads YENEEA.

This clone was seen a single time. The chain couples TRBV19 to TRBJ2-2, with 7 bases lining up with TRBD1. Unmatched junction bases numbered 3, after V lost 3 bases and J lost 5 bases. This CDR3 has 14 residues. CDR1 and CDR2 (germline): LNHDA, SQIVND (reference sequence). In DNA, the CDR3 is TGTGCCAGTAGTATGACAGGGACGACCGGGGAGCTGTTTTTT. This encodes CASSMTGTTGELFF.